The source of this T cell receptor beta chain is a study of cytomegalovirus exposure and HLA in healthy donors. Comment on this clone: The antigen remains undetermined.

This table comes from immunoSEQ multiplex PCR, and its TCRdb copy is limited to in-frame clones, with some not included. The table records 60,000 to 75,000 clones, 95% of them present only once. Unmatched junction bases numbered 11, after V lost 10 bases and J lost 6 bases. Germline values: CDR1 MNHEY, CDR2 SMNVEV (reference sequence). The CDR3 runs to 14 residues. Study observations and caveats: Investigators reported fewer than 200 TCR beta chains as tied to cytomegalovirus. Published work reported that the classifier diagnosed cytomegalovirus status with high specificity and sensitivity. Among TCR sequences, most were rare, though some public TCRs appeared in many donors.

This sequence originates from a woman aged 18 to 35 in good health and CMV-seropositive. The gene calls are TRBV27 and TRBJ2-2; 7 nucleotides line up with TRBD1. The sample taken for sequencing was PBMCs. CDR3 DNA sequence: TGTGCCACCCCGGCGGCAGGGGGTCCCGGGGAGCTGTTTTTT. Translating it yields CATPAAGGPGELFF.